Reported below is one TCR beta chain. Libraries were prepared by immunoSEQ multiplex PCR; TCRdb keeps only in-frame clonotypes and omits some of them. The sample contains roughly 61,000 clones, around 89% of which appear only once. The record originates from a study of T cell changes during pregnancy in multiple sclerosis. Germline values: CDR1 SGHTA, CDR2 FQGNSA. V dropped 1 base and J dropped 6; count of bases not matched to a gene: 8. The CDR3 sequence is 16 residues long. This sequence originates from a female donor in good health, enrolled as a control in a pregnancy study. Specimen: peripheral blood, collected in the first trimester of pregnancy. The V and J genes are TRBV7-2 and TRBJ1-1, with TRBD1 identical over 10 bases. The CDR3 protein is CASSLVNPGQGPEAFF. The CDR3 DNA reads TGTGCCAGCAGCTTAGTCAATCCGGGACAGGGGCCTGAAGCTTTCTTT.